The 5 T cell receptor beta chains reported below all come from one sample, sequenced in a study of beta chain features in type 1 diabetes. Study-level results: Among all four CD4+ subsets, Type 1 diabetes patients had TCRB CDR3s that were moderately but significantly shorter.

These receptors lack a known antigen. TCRB transcripts that were expressed got sequenced, as all of the isolated RNA had been reverse transcribed. Assay: immunoSEQ multiplex PCR; the TCRdb copy retains only in-frame clones and omits some. The sample consists of under 300,000 clones, roughly 25% of them appearing once. Material: naive CD4+ T cells from blood. The source is a woman in her 30s with type 1 diabetes.

There are a few counts of this clone. This chain connects TRBV9 to TRBJ1-2; 9 bases align to TRBD1. The CDR3 spans 15 residues. Per the germline V gene, CDR1 is SGDLS and CDR2 is YYNGEE. The V and J ends lost 0 bases and 7 bases, in that order; junction bases with no gene match: 7. The CDR3 sequence is CASSVGGTGSAGYTF. The CDR3 region has the DNA TGTGCCAGCAGCGTAGGTGGGACAGGGTCCGCTGGCTACACCTTC.

Only a few counts were recorded for this clone. The rearrangement joins TRBV29-1 to TRBJ2-5, with unresolved D. In germline, CDR1 is SQVTM, CDR2 ANQGSEA. CDR3 size: 12 residues. V was cut by 4 bases and J by 2 bases, with 8 bases left in between. CDR3 sequence reads: CSVGSSQETQYF. Written as DNA, the CDR3 is TGCAGCGTTGGTTCCAGTCAAGAGACCCAGTACTTC.

This clone has only a few counts. The chain combines TRBV5-1 with TRBJ1-1; D perhaps matches TRBD1 (6 bases). Trimming removed 6 bases from V and 1 base from J, with 10 bases in between. The CDR3 is 13 residues long. Per germline, CDR1 SGHRS and CDR2 YFSETQ. CDR3: CASTQGTNTEAFF. DNA for the CDR3: TGCGCCAGCACCCAGGGGACGAACACTGAAGCTTTCTTT.

V and J are TRBV5-1 and TRBJ1-2; D is ambiguous. CDR1 is SGHRS and CDR2 is YFSETQ in the germline V gene. This CDR3 has 14 residues. V gave up 0 bases and J gave up 2 bases, with 8 bases separating them. The CDR3 region is CASSLDDTNYGYTF. CDR3 DNA: TGCGCCAGCAGCTTGGACGACACGAACTATGGCTACACCTTC. The variable domain in full, completed from reference TRBV5-1 and TRBJ1-2, reads KAGVTQTPRYLIKTRGQQVTLSCSPISGHRSVSWYQQTPGQGLQFLFEYFSETQRNKGNFPGRFSGRQFSNSRSEMNVSTLELGDSALYLCASSLDDTNYGYTFGSGTRLTVV.

The rearrangement uses TRBV7-8 and TRBJ1-5; D remains ambiguous. This CDR3 contains 15 residues. V dropped 5 bases and J dropped 0 bases, with 11 bases sitting between them. Germline CDR1 is SGHVS and CDR2 is FQNEAQ. The CDR3 DNA sequence: TGTGCCAGCAGCCCAAGACTGTATAGCAATCAGCCCCAGCATTTT. Translating gives CASSPRLYSNQPQHF.